These T cell receptor beta chains were read from a single sample in a study of cytomegalovirus exposure and HLA in healthy donors. TCRdb's copy holds only in-frame clones and misses some; the assay was immunoSEQ multiplex PCR. The sample shows 130,000 to 150,000 clones, over 60% of them seen only once. What was sequenced was PBMCs. The receptors shown here come from a man in his forties in good health and CMV-seronegative. CDR3s include the opening cysteine and the closing phenylalanine or tryptophan. Each record gives: V gene, J gene, CDR3 protein.

v_call: TRBV30; j_call: TRBJ2-7; cdr3_aa: CAWNSGGEQYF
v_call: TRBV2; j_call: TRBJ2-2; cdr3_aa: CASSDRTGIAGELFF
v_call: TRBV5-1; j_call: TRBJ2-6; cdr3_aa: CASSSSVTGGRGGANVLTF
v_call: TRBV4-3; j_call: TRBJ2-7; cdr3_aa: CASSQEPGGYEQYF
v_call: TRBV19; j_call: TRBJ1-2; cdr3_aa: CASNEGAYGYTF
v_call: TRBV6-6; j_call: TRBJ2-7; cdr3_aa: CASRDGTTYEQYF
v_call: TRBV7-2; j_call: TRBJ2-7; cdr3_aa: CASSSRQIYEQYF
v_call: TRBV9; j_call: TRBJ1-1; cdr3_aa: CASSARGLQTEAFF
v_call: TRBV19; j_call: TRBJ1-1; cdr3_aa: CASTSSGGLNTEAFF
v_call: TRBV5-1; j_call: TRBJ1-6; cdr3_aa: CASSSDRTNSPLHF